Listed here are 21 T cell receptor beta chains from one sample, sequenced in a study of early T cells in non-severe SARS-CoV-2 infection. TCRdb reanalysed the 5' RACE reads using MiXCR and keeps one entry per CDR3 protein. The sample has 71,000 or so distinct CDR3 sequences, approximately 13% seen once. Sequenced sample: whole blood. These receptors were taken from an adult who was a healthcare worker with PCR-confirmed SARS-CoV-2 infection or an uninfected control (not recorded which).

This clonotype occurred a few times. V gene TRBV28 combines with J gene TRBJ1-1; D is undetermined. Trimming removed 3 bases from V and 0 bases from J, with 14 bases in between. Germline-derived CDR1 and CDR2 are MDHEN and SYDVKM. The CDR3 contains 16 residues. CDR3 DNA: TGTGCCAGCAGTTTTTTCCCGGACCTTATGAACACTGAAGCTTTCTTT. This sequence encodes CASSFFPDLMNTEAFF.

The V gene is TRBV6-2 or TRBV6-3, the J gene TRBJ2-2; D is perhaps TRBD2 (5 bases). CDR3 length: 15 amino acids. V lost 4 bases and J lost 2, with 11 bases in between. Germline-derived CDR1 and CDR2 are MNHEY and SVGEGT. Here the CDR3 reads CASSLLRENTGELFF. CDR3 DNA: TGTGCCAGCAGTTTGCTCCGGGAAAACACCGGGGAGCTGTTTTTT.

The chain links TRBV14 to TRBJ2-1; the match to TRBD2 covers 7 bases. Per germline, CDR1 SGHDN and CDR2 FVKESK. The CDR3 sequence is 16 residues long. V gave up 4 bases and J gave up 5 bases; unmatched junction bases: 11. CDR3 protein: CASSRLERGRDNEQFF. CDR3 sequence (DNA): TGTGCCAGCAGCCGCTTAGAGCGGGGTAGAGACAATGAGCAGTTCTTC.

A word on this clonotype: This may arise from a read error, as a much more abundant clone is one base away. The rearrangement links TRBV3-1 to TRBJ2-7; no reliable D call. The V gene's germline CDR1 is LGHDT and CDR2 YNNKEL (reference sequence). V was shortened by 0 bases and J by 4 bases, with 7 bases between the two germline ends. This CDR3 comprises 13 residues. The CDR3 region has the DNA TGTGCCAGCAGCCAAGATCTGGGGTACGAGCAGTACTTC. This gives the protein CASSQDLGYEQYF.

This chain uses TRBV21-1 with TRBJ1-4. TRBV21-1 represents a pseudogene. The CDR3 runs to 15 residues. The DNA for the CDR3 is TGTGCCAGCAGCACGCACGGGGGGAGGGGTGAAAAACTGTTTTTT. It yields the protein CASSTHGGRGEKLFF.

In regard to this clonotype: One end of the junction is discordant with germline, which a read error may explain. The J gene is TRBJ2-7, the V gene TRBV5-5; D is perhaps TRBD1 (6 bases). Germline V gene data show CDR1 as SGHKS and CDR2 as YYEKEE (reference sequence). The length of the CDR3 is 15 residues. The DNA of the CDR3 is TGTGCCAGCAGCTTGGCGGACAGTCTAACGTACGGGCAGTACTTC. Residues: CASSLADSLTYGQYF.

J is TRBJ1-1 and V is TRBV28; D unclear. This CDR3 comprises 12 residues. V lost 5 bases to trimming and J lost 11 bases, with 15 bases between them. The germline V gene has CDR1 MDHEN and CDR2 SYDVKM. CDR3 sequence reads: CASSQQWGGAFF. CDR3 in DNA: TGTGCCAGCAGTCAACAATGGGGAGGCGCTTTCTTT.

The V call is TRBV11-1, the J call TRBJ2-1; D could derive from TRBD1 or TRBD2 (5 bases each). The CDR3 covers 13 residues. CDR1 and CDR2 (germline): SGHAT, FQDESV (reference sequence). The V gene lost 2 bases and the J gene lost 10 bases, with 12 bases spanning the gap. CDR3 amino acids: CASSLSPGREQFF. In nucleotides, the CDR3 is TGTGCCAGCAGCTTATCTCCAGGGAGAGAGCAGTTCTTC.

This clonotype turned up a few times. This chain joins TRBV2 and TRBJ1-2, with D uncertain. Germline V gene data show CDR1 as SNHLY and CDR2 as FYNNEI. V lost 4 bases and J lost 4, with 10 bases in between. The length of the CDR3 is 13 residues. In DNA, the CDR3 is TGTGCCAGCAGTGGTTTACACCCCTATGGCTACACCTTC. Its translation is CASSGLHPYGYTF.

This clonotype has just a few counts. The chain has TRBV28 and TRBJ2-7; 7 bases fit TRBD1. The CDR3 has 14 residues. The V gene's germline CDR1 is MDHEN and CDR2 SYDVKM. The V gene end was trimmed by 4 bases and the J gene end by 6 bases; junction bases not matched to a gene: 9. CDR3 nucleotide sequence: TGTGCCAGCAGTTACTGGGACAGCACAGGCGAGCAGTACTTC. It is translated as CASSYWDSTGEQYF.

The genes are TRBV7-9 and TRBJ2-7; D is unclear. This CDR3 contains 11 residues. V lost 4 bases to trimming and J lost 6 bases, with 7 bases between them. Germline CDR1 reads SEHNR; CDR2 reads FQNEAQ (reference sequence). DNA for the CDR3: TGTGCCAGCAGCTGGACCGGCGAGCAGTACTTC. Amino acids: CASSWTGEQYF.

A few counts support this clonotype. The V call is TRBV6-6, the J call TRBJ2-5, with D perhaps TRBD2 (7 bases). Between the trimmed V and J ends, which lost 6 bases and 5 bases, there was a span of 19 bases. Germline V CDR1 and CDR2: MNHNY, SVGAGI (reference sequence). This CDR3 contains 15 residues. CDR3 sequence: CASREGGPGQETQYF. In DNA, the CDR3 is TGTGCCAGCAGAGAGGGGGGGCCAGGACAGGAGACCCAGTACTTC.

The sample holds a few counts of this clonotype. The V and J genes are TRBV5-1 and TRBJ2-7, with D perhaps TRBD2 (6 bases). Germline V CDR1 and CDR2: SGHRS, YFSETQ. V was cut by 0 bases and J by 7 bases, with 14 bases left in between. This CDR3 is built from 14 residues. CDR3 DNA sequence: TGCGCCAGCAGCTTGGATCCGGGACTCCCTGAGCAGTACTTC. As protein: CASSLDPGLPEQYF.

The chain has TRBV2 and TRBJ2-5; 16 bases are a match to TRBD2. This CDR3 has 16 amino acids. The germline V gene encodes CDR1 SNHLY and CDR2 FYNNEI. V shed 6 bases and J 4 bases; nucleotides not matched to a gene: 5. The chain's CDR3 is CASSPGTSGGAETQYF. CDR3 coding DNA: TGTGCCAGCAGCCCCGGGACTAGCGGGGGGGCAGAGACCCAGTACTTC.

J is TRBJ2-3 and V is TRBV20-1; 11 nucleotides align to TRBD2. The ends lost 3 bases at V and 2 bases at J; junction bases unmatched: 4. The CDR3 consists of 15 residues. CDR1 DFQATT and CDR2 SNEGSKA come from the germline V gene (reference sequence). The CDR3 sequence: CSASPSGGFTDTQYF. CDR3 bases: TGCAGTGCTAGCCCTAGCGGGGGGTTCACAGATACGCAGTATTTT.

The V gene is TRBV4-1, the J gene TRBJ2-1, with a weak D call TRBD2 (5 bases). Trimming removed 0 bases from V and 4 bases from J, with 13 bases in between. This CDR3 has 16 residues. CDR1 is MGHRA and CDR2 is YSYEKL in the germline V gene. CDR3 in DNA: TGCGCCAGCAGCCAAGATAGGCTAGCCCCTTACAATGAGCAGTTCTTC. Amino acid sequence: CASSQDRLAPYNEQFF.

The chain couples TRBV2 to TRBJ1-5; D ambiguous. Deletions cut 6 bases from V and 2 bases from J, with 8 bases between. Per germline, CDR1 SNHLY and CDR2 FYNNEI. This CDR3 contains 13 residues. The CDR3 protein is CASRRRGNQPQHF. The CDR3 coding sequence is TGTGCCAGCAGAAGACGGGGCAATCAGCCCCAGCATTTT. The full variable domain, rest sourced from reference TRBV2 and TRBJ1-5, is EPEVTQTPSHQVTQMGQEVILRCVPISNHLYFYWYRQILGQKVEFLVSFYNNEISEKSEIFDDQFSVERPDGSNFTLKIRSTKLEDSAMYFCASRRRGNQPQHFGDGTRLSIL.

This clonotype turned up a few times. The V call is TRBV5-1, the J call TRBJ2-1, with D unresolved. The V end lost 1 base, the J end lost 0 bases, and 8 bases lay between the germline ends. CDR1 and CDR2 (germline): SGHRS, YFSETQ. The CDR3 is 15 residues long. The CDR3 loop reads CASSLRTDSYNEQFF. CDR3 bases: TGCGCCAGCAGCTTGCGAACGGACTCCTACAATGAGCAGTTCTTC.

The rearrangement uses TRBV18 and TRBJ2-3; TRBD2 matches at 15 bases. The CDR3 is 16 amino acids. Germline lookup yields CDR1 KGHSH and CDR2 LQKENI. The ends lost 4 bases at V and 4 bases at J; junction bases unmatched: 3. CDR3 in DNA: TGTGCCAGCTCACTCGGACTAGCGGGGGGGCCAGATACGCAGTATTTT. It translates to CASSLGLAGGPDTQYF.

The J gene is TRBJ2-2, the V gene TRBV5-4, with 13 bases matching TRBD2. V lost 4 bases to trimming and J lost 5 bases; unmatched junction nucleotides: 5. CDR3 size: 16 residues. CDR1 is SGHNT and CDR2 is YYREEE in the germline V gene (reference sequence). The CDR3 DNA follows: TGTGCCAGCAGCCCCCCGGGACTAGCGGGGACCGGGGAGCTGTTTTTT. Its protein is CASSPPGLAGTGELFF.

The chain carries TRBV28 and TRBJ2-3, with D unclear. Trimming left V 1 base short and J 7 bases short, with 9 bases between. The CDR3 has 13 amino acids. CDR1 MDHEN and CDR2 SYDVKM come from the germline V gene. Here the CDR3 reads CASSLLSPYTQYF. The CDR3 region has the DNA TGTGCCAGCAGTTTATTAAGCCCGTATACGCAGTATTTT.